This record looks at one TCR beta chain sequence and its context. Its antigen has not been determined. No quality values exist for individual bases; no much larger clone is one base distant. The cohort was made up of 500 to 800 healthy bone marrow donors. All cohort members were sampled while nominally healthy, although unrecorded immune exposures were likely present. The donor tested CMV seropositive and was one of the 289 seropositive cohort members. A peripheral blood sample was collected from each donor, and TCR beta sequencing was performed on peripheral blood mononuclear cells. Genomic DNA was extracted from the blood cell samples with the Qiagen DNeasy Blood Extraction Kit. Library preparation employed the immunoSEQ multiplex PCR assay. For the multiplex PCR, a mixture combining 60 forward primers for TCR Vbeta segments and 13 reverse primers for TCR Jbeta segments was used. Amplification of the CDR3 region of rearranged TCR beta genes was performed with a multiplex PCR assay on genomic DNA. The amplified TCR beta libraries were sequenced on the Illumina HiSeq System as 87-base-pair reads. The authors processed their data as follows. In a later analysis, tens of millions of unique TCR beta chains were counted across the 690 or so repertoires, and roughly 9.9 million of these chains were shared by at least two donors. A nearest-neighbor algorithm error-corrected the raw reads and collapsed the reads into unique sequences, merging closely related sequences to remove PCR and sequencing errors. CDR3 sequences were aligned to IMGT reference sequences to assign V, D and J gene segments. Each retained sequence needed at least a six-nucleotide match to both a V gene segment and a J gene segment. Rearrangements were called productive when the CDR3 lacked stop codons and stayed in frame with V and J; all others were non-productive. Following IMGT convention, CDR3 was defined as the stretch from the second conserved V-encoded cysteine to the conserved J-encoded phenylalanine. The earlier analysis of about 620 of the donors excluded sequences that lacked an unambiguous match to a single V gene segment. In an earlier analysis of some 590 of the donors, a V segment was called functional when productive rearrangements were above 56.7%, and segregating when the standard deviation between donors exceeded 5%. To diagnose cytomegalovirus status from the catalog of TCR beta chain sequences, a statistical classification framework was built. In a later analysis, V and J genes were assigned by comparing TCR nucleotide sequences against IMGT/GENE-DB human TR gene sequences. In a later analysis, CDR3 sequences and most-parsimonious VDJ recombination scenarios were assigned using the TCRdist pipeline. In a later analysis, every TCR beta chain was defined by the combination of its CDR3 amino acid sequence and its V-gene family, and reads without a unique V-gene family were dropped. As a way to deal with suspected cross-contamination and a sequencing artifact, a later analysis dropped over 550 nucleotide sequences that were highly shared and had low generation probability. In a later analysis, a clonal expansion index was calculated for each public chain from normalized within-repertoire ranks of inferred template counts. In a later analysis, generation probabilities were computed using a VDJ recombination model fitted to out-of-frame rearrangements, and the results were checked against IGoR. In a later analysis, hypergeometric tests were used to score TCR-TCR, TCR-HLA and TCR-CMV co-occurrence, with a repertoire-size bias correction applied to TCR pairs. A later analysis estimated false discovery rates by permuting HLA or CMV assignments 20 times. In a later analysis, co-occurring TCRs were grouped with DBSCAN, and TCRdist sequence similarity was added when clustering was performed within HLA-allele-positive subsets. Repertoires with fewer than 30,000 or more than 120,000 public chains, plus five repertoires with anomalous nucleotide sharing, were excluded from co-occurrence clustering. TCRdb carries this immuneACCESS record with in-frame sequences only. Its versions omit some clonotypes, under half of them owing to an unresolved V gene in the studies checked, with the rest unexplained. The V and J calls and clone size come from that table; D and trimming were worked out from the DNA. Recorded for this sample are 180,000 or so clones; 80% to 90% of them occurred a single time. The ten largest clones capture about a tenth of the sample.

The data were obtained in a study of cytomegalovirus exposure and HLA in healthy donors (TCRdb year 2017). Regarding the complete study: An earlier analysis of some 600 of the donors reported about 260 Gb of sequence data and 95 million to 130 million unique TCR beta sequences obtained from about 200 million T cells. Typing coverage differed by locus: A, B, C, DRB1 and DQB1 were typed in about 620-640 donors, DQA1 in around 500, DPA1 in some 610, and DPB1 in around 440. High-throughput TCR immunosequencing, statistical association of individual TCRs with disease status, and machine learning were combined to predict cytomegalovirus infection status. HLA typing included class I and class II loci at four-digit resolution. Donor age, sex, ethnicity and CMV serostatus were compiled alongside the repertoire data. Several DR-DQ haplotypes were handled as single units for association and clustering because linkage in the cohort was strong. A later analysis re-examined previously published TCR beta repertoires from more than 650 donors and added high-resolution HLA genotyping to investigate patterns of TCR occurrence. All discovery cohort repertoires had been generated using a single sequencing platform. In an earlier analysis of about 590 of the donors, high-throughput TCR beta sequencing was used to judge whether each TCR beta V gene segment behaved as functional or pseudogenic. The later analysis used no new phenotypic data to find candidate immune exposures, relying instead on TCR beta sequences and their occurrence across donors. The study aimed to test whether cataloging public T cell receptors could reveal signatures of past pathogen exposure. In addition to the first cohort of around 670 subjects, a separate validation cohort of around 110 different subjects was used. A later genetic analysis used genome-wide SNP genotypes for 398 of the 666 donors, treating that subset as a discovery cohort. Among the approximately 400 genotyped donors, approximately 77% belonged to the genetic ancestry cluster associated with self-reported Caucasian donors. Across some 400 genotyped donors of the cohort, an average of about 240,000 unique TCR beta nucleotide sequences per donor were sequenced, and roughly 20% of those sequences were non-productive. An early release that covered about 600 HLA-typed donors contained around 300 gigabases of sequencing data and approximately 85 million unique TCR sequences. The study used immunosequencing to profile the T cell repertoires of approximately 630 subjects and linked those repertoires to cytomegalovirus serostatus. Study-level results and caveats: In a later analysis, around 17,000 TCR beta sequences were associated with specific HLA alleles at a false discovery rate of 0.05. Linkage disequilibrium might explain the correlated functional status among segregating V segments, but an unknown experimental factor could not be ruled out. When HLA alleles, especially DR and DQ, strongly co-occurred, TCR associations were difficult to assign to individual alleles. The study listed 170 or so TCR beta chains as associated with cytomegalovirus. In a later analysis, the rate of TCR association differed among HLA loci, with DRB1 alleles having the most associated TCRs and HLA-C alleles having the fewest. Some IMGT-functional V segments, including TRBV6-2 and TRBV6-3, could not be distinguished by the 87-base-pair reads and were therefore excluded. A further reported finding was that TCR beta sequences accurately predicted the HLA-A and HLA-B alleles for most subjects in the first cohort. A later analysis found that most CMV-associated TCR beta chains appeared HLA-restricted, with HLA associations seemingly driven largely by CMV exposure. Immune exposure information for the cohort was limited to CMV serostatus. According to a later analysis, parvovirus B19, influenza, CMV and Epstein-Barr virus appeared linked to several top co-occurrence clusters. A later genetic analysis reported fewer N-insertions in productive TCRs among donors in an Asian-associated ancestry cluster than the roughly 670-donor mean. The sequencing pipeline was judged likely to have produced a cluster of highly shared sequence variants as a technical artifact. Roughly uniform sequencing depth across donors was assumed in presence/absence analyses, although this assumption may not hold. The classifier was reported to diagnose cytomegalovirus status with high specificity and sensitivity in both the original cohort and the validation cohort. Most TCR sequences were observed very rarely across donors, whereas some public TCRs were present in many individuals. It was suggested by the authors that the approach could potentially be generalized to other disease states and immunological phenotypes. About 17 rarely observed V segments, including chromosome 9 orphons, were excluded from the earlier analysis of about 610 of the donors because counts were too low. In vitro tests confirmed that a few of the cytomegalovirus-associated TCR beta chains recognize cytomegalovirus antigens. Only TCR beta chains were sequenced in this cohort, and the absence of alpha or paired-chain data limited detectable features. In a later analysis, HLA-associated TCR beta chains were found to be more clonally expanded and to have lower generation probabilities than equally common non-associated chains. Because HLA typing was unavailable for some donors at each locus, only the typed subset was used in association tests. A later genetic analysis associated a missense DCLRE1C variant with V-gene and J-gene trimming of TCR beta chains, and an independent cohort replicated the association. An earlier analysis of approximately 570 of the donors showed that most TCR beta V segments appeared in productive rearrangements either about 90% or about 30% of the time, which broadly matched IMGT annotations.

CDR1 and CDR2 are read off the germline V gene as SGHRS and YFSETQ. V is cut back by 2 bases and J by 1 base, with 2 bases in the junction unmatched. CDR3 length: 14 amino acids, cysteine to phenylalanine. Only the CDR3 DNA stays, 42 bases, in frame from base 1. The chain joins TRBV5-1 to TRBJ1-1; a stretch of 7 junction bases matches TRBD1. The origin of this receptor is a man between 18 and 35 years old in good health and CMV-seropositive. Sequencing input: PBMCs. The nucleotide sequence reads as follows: TGCGCCAGCAGCTTTCAGGGGGGGAACACTGAAGCTTTCTTT. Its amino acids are CASSFQGGNTEAFF.